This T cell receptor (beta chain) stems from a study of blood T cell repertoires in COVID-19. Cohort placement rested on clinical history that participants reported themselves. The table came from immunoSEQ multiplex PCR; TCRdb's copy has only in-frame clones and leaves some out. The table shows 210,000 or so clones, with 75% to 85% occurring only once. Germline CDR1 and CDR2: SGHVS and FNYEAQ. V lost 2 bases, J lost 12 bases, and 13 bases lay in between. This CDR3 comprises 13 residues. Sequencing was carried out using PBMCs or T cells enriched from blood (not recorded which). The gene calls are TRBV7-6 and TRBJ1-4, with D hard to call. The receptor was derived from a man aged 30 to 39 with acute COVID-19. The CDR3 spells CASSLSEMGELFF. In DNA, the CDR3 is TGTGCCAGCAGCTTATCGGAGATGGGAGAACTGTTTTTT.